This TCR beta chain came from a study of patients and donors after allogeneic stem cell transplantation. The CDR3 has 16 residues. J gave up 2 bases and V 0 bases, and 5 bases lay outside the gene matches. The germline V gene encodes CDR1 MNHEY and CDR2 SMNVEV (reference sequence). TCRdb fed the RT-PCR reads into MiXCR, producing one record per CDR3 protein. The sample contains roughly 880,000 distinct CDR3 sequences, more than 15% of which appear only once. V gene TRBV27 combines with J gene TRBJ2-7; 9 bases line up with TRBD1. The sample comprised blood, either unsorted or a sorted T cell fraction (not recorded which). This receptor was obtained from a human donor who was either an allogeneic HSCT recipient or a stem cell or donor lymphocyte infusion donor (not recorded which). It is not recorded whose cells these are; they may come from a transplant donor. Written as DNA, the CDR3 is TGTGCCAGCAGTTTATCGGTCGGGACAGGGCCCTACGAGCAGTACTTC. It codes for CASSLSVGTGPYEQYF.